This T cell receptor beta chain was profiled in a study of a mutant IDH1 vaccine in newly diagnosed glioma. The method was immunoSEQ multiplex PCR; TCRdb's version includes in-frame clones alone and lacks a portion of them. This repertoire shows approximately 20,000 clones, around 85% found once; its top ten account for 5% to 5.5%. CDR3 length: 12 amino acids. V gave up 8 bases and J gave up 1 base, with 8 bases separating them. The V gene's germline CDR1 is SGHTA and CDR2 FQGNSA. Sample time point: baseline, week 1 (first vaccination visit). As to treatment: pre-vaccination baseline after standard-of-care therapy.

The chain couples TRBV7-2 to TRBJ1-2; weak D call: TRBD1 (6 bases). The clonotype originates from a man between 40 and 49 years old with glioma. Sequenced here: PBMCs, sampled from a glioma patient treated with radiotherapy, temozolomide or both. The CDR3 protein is CASDRSNYGYTF. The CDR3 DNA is TGTGCCAGCGACAGGAGTAACTATGGCTACACCTTC.